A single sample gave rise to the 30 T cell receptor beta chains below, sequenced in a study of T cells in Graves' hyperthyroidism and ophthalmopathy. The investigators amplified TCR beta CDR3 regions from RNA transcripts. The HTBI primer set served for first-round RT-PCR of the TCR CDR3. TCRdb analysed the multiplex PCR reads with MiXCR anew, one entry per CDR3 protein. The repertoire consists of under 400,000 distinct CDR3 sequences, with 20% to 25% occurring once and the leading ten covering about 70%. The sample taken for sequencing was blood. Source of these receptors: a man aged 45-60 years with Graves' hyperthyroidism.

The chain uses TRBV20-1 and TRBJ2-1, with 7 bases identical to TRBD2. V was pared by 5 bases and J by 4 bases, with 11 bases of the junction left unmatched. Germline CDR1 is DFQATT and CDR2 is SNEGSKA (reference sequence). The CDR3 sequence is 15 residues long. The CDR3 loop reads CSARTSGILYNEQFF. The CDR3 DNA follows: TGCAGTGCTCGAACCAGCGGGATCTTGTACAATGAGCAGTTCTTC.

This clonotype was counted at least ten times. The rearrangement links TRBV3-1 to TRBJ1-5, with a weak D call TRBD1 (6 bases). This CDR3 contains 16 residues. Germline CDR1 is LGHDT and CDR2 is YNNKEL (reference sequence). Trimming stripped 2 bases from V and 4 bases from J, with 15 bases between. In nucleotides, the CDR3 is TGTGCCAGCAGCCAAAAGGGAGCAGGGGATAATCAGCCCCAGCATTTT. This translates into CASSQKGAGDNQPQHF.

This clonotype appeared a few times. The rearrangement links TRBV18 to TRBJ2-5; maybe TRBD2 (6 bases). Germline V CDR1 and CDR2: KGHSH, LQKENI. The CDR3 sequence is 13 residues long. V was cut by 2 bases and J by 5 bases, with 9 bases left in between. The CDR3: CASSPGLSETQYF. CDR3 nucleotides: TGTGCCAGCTCACCAGGACTATCGGAGACCCAGTACTTC.

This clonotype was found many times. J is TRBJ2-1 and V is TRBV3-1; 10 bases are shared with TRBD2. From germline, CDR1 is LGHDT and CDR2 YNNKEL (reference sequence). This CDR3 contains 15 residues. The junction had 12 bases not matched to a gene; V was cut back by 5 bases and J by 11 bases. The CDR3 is CASSAAGSGGDKQFF. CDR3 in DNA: TGTGCCAGCAGCGCCGCAGGGAGCGGGGGGGATAAGCAGTTCTTC.

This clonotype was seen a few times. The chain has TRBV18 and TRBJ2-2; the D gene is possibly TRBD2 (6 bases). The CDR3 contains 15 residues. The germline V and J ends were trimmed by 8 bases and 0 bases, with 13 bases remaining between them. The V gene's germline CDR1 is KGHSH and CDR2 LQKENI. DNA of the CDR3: TGTGCCAGCCCACGGGAGAGAACGAACACCGGGGAGCTGTTTTTT. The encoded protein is CASPRERTNTGELFF. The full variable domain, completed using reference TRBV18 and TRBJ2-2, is NAGVMQNPRHLVRRRGQEARLRCSPMKGHSHVYWYRQLPEEGLKFMVYLQKENIIDESGMPKERFSAEFPKEGPSILRIQQVVRGDSAAYFCASPRERTNTGELFFGEGSRLTVL.

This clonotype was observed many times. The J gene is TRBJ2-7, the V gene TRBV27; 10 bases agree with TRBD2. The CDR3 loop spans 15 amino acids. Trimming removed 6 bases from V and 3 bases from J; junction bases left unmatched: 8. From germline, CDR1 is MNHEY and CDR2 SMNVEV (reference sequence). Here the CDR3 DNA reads TGTGCCAGCAGCTCAGCGGGAGGGGGTTTCTACGAGCAGTACTTC. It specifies CASSSAGGGFYEQYF.

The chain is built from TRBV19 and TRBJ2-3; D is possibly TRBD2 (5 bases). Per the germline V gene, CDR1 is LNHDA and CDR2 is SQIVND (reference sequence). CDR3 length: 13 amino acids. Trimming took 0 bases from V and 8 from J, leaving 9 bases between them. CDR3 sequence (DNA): TGTGCCAGTAGTATAGAAGTCCGGGGTACGCAGTATTTT. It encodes CASSIEVRGTQYF.

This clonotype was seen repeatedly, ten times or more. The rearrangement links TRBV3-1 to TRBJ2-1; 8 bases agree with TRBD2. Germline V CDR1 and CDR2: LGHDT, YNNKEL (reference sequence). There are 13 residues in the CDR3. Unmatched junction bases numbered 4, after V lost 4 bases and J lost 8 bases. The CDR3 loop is CASSPTSVYEQFF. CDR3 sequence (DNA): TGTGCCAGCAGCCCGACTAGCGTCTATGAGCAGTTCTTC.

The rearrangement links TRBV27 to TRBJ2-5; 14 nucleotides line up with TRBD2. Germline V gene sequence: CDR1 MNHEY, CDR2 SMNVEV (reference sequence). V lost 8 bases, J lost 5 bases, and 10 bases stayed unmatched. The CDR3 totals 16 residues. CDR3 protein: CASGSRLAGGPETQYF. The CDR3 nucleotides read TGTGCCAGCGGTTCCAGACTAGCGGGAGGGCCGGAGACCCAGTACTTC.

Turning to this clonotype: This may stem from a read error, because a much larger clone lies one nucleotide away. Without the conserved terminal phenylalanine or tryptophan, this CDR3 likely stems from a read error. In nucleotides, the CDR3 is TGTGCCAGCAGCCCATCGACAGGGTCGGACACTGAAGCTTTCCTT. Translated: CASSPSTGSDTEAFL. This chain uses TRBV3-1 with TRBJ1-1, with TRBD1 identical over 7 bases. V shed 4 bases and J 3 bases; nucleotides not matched to a gene: 8. The CDR3 is 15 residues long. CDR1 is LGHDT, CDR2 YNNKEL, per germline (reference sequence).

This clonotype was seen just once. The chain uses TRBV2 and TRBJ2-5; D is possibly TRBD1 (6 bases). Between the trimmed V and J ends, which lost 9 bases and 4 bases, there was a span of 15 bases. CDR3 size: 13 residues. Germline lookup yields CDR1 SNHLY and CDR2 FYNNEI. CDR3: CARRTPRGETQYF. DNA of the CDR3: TGTGCCAGACGGACCCCCAGGGGAGAGACCCAGTACTTC.

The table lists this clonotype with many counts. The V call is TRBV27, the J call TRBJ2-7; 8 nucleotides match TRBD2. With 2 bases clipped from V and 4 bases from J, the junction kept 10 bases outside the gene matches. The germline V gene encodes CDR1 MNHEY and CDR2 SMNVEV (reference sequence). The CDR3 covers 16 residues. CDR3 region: CASSLRAAGGLYEQYF. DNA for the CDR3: TGTGCCAGCAGTTTAAGGGCCGCGGGGGGCTTATACGAGCAGTACTTC.

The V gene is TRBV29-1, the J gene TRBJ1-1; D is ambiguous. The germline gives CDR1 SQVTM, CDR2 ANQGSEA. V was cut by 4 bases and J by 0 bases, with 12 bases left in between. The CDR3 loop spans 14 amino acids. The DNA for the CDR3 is TGCAGCGTTGGCCCCAACCTAATGAACACTGAAGCTTTCTTT. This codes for CSVGPNLMNTEAFF.

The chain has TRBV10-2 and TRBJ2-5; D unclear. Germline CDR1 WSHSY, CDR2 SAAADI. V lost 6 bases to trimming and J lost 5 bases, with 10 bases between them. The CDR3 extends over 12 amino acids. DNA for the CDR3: TGCGCCAGCAGCGTAGGCTGGGAGACCCAGTACTTC. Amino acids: CASSVGWETQYF.

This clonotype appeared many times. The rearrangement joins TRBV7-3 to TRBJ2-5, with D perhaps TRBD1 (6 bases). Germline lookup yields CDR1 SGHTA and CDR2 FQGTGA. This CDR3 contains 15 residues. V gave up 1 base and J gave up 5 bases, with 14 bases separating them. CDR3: CASSLIPGEMETQYF. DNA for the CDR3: TGTGCCAGCAGCTTAATCCCAGGGGAGATGGAGACCCAGTACTTC.

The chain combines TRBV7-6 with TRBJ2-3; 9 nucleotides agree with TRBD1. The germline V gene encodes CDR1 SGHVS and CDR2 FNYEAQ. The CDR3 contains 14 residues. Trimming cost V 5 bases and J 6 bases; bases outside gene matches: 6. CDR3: CASSRTGDWDTQYF. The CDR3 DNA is TGTGCCAGCAGCCGGACAGGGGATTGGGATACGCAGTATTTT.

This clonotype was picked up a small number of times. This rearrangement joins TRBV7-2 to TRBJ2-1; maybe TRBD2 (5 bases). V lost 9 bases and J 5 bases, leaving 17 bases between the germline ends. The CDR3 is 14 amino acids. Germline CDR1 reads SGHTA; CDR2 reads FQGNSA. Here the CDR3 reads CARRERKSNNEQFF. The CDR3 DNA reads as TGTGCCAGAAGGGAGCGGAAGTCTAACAATGAGCAGTTCTTC.

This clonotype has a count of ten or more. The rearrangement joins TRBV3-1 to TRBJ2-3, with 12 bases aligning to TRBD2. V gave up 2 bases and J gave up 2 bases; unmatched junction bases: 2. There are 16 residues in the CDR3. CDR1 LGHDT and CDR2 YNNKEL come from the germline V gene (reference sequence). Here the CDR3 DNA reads TGTGCCAGCAGCCAATGGACTAGCGGGAACACAGATACGCAGTATTTT. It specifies CASSQWTSGNTDTQYF.

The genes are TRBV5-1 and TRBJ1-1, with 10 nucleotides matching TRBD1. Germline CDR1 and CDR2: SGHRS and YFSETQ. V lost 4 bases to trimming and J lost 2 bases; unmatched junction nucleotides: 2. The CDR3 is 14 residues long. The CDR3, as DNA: TGCGCCAGCAGCGGGACAGGGGTCAACACTGAAGCTTTCTTT. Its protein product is CASSGTGVNTEAFF.

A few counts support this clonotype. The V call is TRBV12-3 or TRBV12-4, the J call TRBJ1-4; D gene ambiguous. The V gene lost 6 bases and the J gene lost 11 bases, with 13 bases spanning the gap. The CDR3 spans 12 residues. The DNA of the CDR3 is TGTGCCAGCAGGCCTGACATGGGGAAACTGTTTTTT. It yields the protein CASRPDMGKLFF.

This chain's CDR3 is CASRPLGEPYGYTF. The CDR3, as DNA: TGTGCCAGCAGACCGCTGGGGGAACCCTATGGCTACACCTTC. This chain links TRBV11-2 with TRBJ1-2; tentatively, D is TRBD1 (5 bases). CDR1 SGHAT and CDR2 FQNNGV come from the germline V gene. Trimming cost V 6 bases and J 4 bases, with 15 bases left between them. This CDR3 is 14 amino acids long.

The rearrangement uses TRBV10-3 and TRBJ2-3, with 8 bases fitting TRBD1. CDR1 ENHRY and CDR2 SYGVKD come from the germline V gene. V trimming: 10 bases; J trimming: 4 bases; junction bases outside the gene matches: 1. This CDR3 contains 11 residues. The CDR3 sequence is CATQGADTQYF. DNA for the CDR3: TGTGCCACACAGGGGGCAGATACGCAGTATTTT.

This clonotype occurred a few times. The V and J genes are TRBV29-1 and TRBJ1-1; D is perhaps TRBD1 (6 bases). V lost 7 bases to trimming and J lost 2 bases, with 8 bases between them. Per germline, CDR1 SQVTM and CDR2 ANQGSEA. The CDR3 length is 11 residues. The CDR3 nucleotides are TGCAGCGGGGGACATAACACTGAAGCTTTCTTT. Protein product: CSGGHNTEAFF.

CDR3 sequence: CASSLGAGNSGELFF. CDR3 sequence (DNA): TGTGCCAGCAGCTTAGGGGCTGGAAATAGCGGGGAGCTGTTTTTT. The chain is built from TRBV7-7 and TRBJ2-2; D is unclear. The CDR3 has 15 amino acids. V was pared by 1 base and J by 7 bases, with 13 bases between. Germline CDR1 is SSHAT and CDR2 is FNYEAQ (reference sequence).

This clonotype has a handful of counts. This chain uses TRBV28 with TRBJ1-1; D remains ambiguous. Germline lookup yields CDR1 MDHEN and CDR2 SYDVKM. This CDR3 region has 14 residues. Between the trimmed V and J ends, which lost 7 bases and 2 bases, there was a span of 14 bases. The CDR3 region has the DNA TGTGCCAGCACCCCTAGAGGCCCCAACACTGAAGCTTTCTTT. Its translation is CASTPRGPNTEAFF. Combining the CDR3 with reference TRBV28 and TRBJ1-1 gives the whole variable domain DVKVTQSSRYLVKRTGEKVFLECVQDMDHENMFWYRQDPGLGLRLIYFSYDVKMKEKGDIPEGYSVSREKKERFSLILESASTNQTSMYLCASTPRGPNTEAFFGQGTRLTVV.

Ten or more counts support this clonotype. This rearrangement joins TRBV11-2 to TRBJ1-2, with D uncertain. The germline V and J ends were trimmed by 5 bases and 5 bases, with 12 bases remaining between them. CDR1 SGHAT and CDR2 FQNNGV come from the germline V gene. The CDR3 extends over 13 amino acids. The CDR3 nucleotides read TGTGCCAGCAGCCCCCTGTCCGGGTATGGCTACACCTTC. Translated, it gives CASSPLSGYGYTF. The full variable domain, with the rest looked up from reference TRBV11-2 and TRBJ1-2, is EAGVAQSPRYKIIEKRQSVAFWCNPISGHATLYWYQQILGQGPKLLIQFQNNGVVDDSQLPKDRFSAERLKGVDSTLKIQPAKLEDSAVYLCASSPLSGYGYTFGSGTRLTVV.

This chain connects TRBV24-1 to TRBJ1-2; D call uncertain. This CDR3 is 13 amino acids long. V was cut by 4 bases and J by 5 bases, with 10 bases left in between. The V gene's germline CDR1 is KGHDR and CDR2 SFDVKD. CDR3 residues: CATSDGPSYGYTF. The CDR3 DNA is TGTGCCACCAGTGACGGACCGAGTTATGGCTACACCTTC.

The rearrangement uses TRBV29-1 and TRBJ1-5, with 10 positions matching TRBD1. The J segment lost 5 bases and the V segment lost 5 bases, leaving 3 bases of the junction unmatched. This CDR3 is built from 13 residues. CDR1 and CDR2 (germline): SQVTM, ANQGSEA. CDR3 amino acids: CSVQTGGDQPQHF. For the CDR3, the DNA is TGCAGCGTTCAGACAGGGGGCGATCAGCCCCAGCATTTT.

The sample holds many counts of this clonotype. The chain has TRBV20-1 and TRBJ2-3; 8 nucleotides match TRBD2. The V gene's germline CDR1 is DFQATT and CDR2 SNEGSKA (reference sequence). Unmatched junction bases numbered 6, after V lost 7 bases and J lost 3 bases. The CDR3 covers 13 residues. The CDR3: CSVDGRATDTQYF. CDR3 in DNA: TGCAGTGTAGACGGGAGGGCAACAGATACGCAGTATTTT.

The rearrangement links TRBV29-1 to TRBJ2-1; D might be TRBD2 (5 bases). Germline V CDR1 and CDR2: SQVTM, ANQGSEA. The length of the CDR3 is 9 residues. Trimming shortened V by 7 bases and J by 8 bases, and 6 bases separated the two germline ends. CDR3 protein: CSAGYEQFF. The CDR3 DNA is TGCAGCGCGGGATATGAGCAGTTCTTC.